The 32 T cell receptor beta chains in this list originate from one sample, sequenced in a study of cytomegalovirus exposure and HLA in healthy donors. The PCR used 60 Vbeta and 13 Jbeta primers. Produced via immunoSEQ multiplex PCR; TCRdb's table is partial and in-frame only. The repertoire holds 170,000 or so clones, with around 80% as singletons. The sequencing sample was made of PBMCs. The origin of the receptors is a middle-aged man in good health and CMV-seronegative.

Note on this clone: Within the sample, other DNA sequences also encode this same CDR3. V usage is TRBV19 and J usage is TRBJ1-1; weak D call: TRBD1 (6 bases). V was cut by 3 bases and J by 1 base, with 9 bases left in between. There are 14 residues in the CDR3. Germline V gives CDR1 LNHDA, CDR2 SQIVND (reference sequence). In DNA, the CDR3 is TGTGCCAGTAGTATTCTACAGGGGAACACTGAAGCTTTCTTT. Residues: CASSILQGNTEAFF.

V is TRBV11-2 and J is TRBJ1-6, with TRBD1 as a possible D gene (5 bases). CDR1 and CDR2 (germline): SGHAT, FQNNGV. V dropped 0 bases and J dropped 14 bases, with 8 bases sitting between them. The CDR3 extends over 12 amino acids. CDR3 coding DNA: TGTGCCAGCAGCTTAGAAGCAGGGACCCTCCACTTT. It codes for CASSLEAGTLHF.

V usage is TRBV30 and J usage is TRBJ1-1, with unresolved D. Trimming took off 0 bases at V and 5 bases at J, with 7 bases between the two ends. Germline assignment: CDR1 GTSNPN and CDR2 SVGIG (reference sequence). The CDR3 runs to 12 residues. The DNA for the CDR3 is TGTGCCTGGAGTGTACTGAGAACTGAAGCTTTCTTT. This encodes CAWSVLRTEAFF.

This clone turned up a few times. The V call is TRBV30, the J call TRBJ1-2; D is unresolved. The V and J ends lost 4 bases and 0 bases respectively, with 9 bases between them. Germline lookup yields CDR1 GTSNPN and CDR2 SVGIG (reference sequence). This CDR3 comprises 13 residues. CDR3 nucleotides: TGTGCCTGGACGGGAAGAGCTAACTATGGCTACACCTTC. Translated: CAWTGRANYGYTF.

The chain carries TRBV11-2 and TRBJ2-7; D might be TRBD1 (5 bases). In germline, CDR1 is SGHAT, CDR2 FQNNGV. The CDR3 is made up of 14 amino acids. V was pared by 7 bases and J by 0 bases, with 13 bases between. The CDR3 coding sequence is TGTGCCAGCAATGACAGATTTAGCTCCTACGAGCAGTACTTC. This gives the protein CASNDRFSSYEQYF.

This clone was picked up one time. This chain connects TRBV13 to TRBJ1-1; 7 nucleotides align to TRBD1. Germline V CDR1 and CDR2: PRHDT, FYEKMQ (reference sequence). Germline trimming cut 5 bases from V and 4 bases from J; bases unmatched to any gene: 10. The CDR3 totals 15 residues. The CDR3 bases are TGTGCCAGCAGCAACAGACAGGGCCGGGCCACTGAAGCTTTCTTT. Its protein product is CASSNRQGRATEAFF.

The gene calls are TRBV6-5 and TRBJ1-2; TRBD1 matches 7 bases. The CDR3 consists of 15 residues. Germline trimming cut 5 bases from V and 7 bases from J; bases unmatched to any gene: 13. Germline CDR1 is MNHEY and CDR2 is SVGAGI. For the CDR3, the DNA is TGTGCCAGCAGTAGCAACAGGGGCCCCTCGGGTGGCTACACCTTC. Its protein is CASSSNRGPSGGYTF.

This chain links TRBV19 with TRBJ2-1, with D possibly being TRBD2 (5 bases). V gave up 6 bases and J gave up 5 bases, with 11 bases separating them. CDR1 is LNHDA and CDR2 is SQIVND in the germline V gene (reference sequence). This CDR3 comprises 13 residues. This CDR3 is CASSSGGNNEQFF. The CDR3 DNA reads TGTGCCAGTAGCTCCGGAGGTAACAATGAGCAGTTCTTC.

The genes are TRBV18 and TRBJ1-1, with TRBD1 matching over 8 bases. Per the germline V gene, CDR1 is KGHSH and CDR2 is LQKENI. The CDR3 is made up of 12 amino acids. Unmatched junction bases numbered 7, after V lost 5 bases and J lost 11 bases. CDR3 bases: TGTGCCAGCTCAAACCGGGACAGGATGGCTTTCTTT. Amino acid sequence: CASSNRDRMAFF. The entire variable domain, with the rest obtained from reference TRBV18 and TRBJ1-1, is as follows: NAGVMQNPRHLVRRRGQEARLRCSPMKGHSHVYWYRQLPEEGLKFMVYLQKENIIDESGMPKERFSAEFPKEGPSILRIQQVVRGDSAAYFCASSNRDRMAFFGQGTRLTVV.

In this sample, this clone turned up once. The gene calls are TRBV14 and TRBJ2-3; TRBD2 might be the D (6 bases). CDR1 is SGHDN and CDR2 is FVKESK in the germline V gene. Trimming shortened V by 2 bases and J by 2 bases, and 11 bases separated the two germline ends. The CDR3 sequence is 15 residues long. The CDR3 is CASSQQRGLTDTQYF. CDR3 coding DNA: TGTGCCAGCAGCCAACAAAGGGGACTCACAGATACGCAGTATTTT.

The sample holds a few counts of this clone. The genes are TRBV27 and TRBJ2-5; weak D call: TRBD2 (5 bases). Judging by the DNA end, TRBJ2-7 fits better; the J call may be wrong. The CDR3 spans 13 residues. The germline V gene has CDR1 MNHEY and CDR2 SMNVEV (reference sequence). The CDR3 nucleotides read TGTGCCAGCAGTTTAGGAGGTCTCTACGAGCAGTACTTC. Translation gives CASSLGGLYEQYF.

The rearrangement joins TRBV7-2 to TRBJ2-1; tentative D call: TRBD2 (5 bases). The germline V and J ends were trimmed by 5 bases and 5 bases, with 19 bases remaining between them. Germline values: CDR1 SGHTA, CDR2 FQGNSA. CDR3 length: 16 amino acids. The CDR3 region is CASSPLTSWENNEQFF. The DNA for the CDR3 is TGTGCCAGCAGCCCCCTGACCAGTTGGGAGAACAATGAGCAGTTCTTC.

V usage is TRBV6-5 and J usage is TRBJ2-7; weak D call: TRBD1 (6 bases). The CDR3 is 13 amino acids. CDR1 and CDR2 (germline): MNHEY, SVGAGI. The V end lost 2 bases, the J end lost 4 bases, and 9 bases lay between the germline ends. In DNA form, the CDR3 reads TGTGCCAGCAGTTACATGACAGGTTACGAGCAGTACTTC. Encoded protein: CASSYMTGYEQYF.

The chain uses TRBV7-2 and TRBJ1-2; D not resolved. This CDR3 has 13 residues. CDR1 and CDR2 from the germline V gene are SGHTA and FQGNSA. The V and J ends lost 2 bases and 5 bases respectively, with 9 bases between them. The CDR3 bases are TGTGCCAGCAGCTTAACCTCCACTTATGGCTACACCTTC. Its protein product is CASSLTSTYGYTF.

The DNA of the CDR3 is TGTGCCAGCAGCTTACCCCGCCAGGGCCAAGAGACCCAGTACTTC. This translates into CASSLPRQGQETQYF. The chain carries TRBV11-2 and TRBJ2-5; D might be TRBD1 (5 bases). V was trimmed by 2 bases and J by 1 base, leaving 11 bases between them. The germline gives CDR1 SGHAT, CDR2 FQNNGV. This CDR3 spans 15 amino acids.

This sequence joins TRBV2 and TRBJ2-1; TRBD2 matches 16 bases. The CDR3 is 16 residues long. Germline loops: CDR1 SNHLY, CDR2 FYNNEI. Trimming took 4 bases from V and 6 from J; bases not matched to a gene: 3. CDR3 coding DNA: TGTGCCAGCAGTGTAGGGACTAGCGGGAGGGCCAATGAGCAGTTCTTC. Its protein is CASSVGTSGRANEQFF. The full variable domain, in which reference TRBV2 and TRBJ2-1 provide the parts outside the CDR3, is EPEVTQTPSHQVTQMGQEVILRCVPISNHLYFYWYRQILGQKVEFLVSFYNNEISEKSEIFDDQFSVERPDGSNFTLKIRSTKLEDSAMYFCASSVGTSGRANEQFFGPGTRLTVL.

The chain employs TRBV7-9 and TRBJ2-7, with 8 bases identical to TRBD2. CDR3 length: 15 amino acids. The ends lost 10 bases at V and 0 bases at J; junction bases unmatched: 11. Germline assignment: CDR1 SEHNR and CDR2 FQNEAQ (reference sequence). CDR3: CAILLERGPSYEQYF. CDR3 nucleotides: TGTGCCATCCTTCTGGAGCGGGGGCCCTCCTACGAGCAGTACTTC.

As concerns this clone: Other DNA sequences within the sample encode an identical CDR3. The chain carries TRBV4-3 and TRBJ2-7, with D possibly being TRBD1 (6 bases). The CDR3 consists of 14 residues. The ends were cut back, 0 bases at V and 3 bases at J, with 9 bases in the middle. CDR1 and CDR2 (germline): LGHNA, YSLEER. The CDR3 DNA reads TGCGCCAGCAGCCAAGATAGGGGGATCTACGAGCAGTACTTC. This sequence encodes CASSQDRGIYEQYF.

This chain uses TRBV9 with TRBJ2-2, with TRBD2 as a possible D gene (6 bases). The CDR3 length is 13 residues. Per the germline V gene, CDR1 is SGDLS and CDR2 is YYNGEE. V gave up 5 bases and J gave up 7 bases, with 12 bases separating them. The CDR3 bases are TGTGCCAGCAGGAGGGAGGAGTTCGGGGAGCTGTTTTTT. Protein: CASRREEFGELFF.

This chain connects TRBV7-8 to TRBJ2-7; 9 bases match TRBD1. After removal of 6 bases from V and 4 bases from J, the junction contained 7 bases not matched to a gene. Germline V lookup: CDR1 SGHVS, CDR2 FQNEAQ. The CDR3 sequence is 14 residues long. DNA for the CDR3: TGTGCCAGCAGTCCGGACAGGGGAGAATACGAGCAGTACTTC. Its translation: CASSPDRGEYEQYF.

The CDR3 DNA reads TGTGCCAGCAGTCCCCCGGACAGGGCACCCACTGAAGCTTTCTTT. It is translated as CASSPPDRAPTEAFF. The chain couples TRBV27 to TRBJ1-1; TRBD1 agrees at 8 bases. CDR1 and CDR2 from the germline V gene are MNHEY and SMNVEV (reference sequence). The CDR3 extends over 15 amino acids. J was trimmed by 4 bases and V by 5 bases; bases with no gene match: 9.

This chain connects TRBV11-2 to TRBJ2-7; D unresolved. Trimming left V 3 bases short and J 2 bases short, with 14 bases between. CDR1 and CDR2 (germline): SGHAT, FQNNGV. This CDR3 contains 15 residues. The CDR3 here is CASSFGGSTTYEQYF. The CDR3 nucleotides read TGTGCCAGCAGCTTCGGCGGTTCTACGACCTACGAGCAGTACTTC.

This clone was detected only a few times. The CDR3 DNA sequence: TGTGCCTGGAGGGGGAGAGGGGCCAACGTCCTGACTTTC. Its protein is CAWRGRGANVLTF. This chain connects TRBV30 to TRBJ2-6; TRBD2 might be the D (5 bases). Germline values: CDR1 GTSNPN, CDR2 SVGIG (reference sequence). This CDR3 has 13 amino acids. Deletions cut 3 bases from V and 4 bases from J, with 7 bases between.

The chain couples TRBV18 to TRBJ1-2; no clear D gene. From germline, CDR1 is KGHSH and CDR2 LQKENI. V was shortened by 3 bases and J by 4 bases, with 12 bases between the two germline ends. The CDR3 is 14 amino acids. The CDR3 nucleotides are TGTGCCAGCTCACCGCCAGTCAGGCCCTATGGCTACACCTTC. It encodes CASSPPVRPYGYTF.

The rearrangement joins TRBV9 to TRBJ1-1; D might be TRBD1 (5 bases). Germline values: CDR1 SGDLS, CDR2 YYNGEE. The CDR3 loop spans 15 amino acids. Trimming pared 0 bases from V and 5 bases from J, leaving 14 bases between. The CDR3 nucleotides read TGTGCCAGCAGCGTAGCCGGACACCCGAGGACTGAAGCTTTCTTT. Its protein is CASSVAGHPRTEAFF.

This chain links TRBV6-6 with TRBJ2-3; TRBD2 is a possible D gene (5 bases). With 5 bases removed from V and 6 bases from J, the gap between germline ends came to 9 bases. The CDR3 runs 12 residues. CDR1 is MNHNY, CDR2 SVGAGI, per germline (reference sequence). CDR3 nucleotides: TGTGCCAGCAGTCGATCGGGGGATACGCAGTATTTT. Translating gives CASSRSGDTQYF.

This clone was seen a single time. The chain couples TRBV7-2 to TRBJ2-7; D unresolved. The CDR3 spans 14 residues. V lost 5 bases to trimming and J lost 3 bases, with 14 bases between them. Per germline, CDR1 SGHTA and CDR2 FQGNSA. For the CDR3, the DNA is TGTGCCAGCAGCCTAATGATTGGTTACTACGAGCAGTACTTC. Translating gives CASSLMIGYYEQYF.

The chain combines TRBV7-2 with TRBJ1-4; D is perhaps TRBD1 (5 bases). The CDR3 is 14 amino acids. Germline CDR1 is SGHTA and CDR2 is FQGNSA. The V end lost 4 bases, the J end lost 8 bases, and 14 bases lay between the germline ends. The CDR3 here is CASSSGLLAEKLFF. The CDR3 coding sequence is TGTGCCAGCAGCTCGGGACTGCTGGCGGAAAAACTGTTTTTT.

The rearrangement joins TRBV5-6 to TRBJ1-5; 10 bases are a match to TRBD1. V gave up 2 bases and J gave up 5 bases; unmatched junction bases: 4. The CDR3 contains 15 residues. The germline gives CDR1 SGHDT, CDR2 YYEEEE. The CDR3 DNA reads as TGTGCCAGCAGCTTAGGAGGGACAGGGGATCAGCCCCAGCATTTT. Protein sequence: CASSLGGTGDQPQHF.

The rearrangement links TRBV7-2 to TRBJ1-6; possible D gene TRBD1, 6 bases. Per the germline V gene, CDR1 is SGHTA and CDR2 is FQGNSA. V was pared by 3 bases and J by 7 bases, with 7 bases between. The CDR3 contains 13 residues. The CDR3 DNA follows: TGTGCCAGCAGCTTGCAGGGGAATTCACCCCTCCACTTT. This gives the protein CASSLQGNSPLHF. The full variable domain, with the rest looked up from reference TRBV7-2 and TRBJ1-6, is GAGVSQSPSNKVTEKGKDVELRCDPISGHTALYWYRQSLGQGLEFLIYFQGNSAPDKSGLPSDRFSAERTGGSVSTLTIQRTQQEDSAVYLCASSLQGNSPLHFGNGTRLTVT.

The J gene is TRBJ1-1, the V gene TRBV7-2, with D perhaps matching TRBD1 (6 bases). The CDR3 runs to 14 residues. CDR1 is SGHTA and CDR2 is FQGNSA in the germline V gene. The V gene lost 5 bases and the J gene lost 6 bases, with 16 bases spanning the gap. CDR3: CASSTDSAVAEAFF. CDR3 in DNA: TGTGCCAGCAGCACGGACAGTGCGGTCGCTGAAGCTTTCTTT.

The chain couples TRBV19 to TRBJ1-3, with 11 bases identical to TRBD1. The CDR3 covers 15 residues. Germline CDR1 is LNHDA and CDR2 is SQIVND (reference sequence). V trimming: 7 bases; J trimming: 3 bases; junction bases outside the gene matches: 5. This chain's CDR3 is CASTRTGGRGNTIYF. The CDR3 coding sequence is TGTGCCAGTACCAGGACAGGGGGCCGTGGAAACACCATATATTTT.